The 2 T cell receptor beta chains listed next were all sequenced from one sample in a study of cytomegalovirus exposure and HLA in healthy donors. Both 60 Vbeta primers and 13 Jbeta primers went into the PCR. The repertoire was sequenced with immunoSEQ multiplex PCR; TCRdb's copy has only in-frame clones and lacks some. Here the sample spans under 200,000 clones, roughly four fifths being singletons. The sequenced sample was PBMCs. The receptors were gathered from a woman aged 50 to 65 in good health and CMV-seronegative.

CDR3 sequence: CASIQGTNEKLFF. DNA for the CDR3: TGTGCCAGCATTCAGGGGACTAATGAAAAACTGTTTTTT. The chain links TRBV2 to TRBJ1-4; possible D gene TRBD1, 6 bases. Between the trimmed V and J ends, which lost 7 bases and 2 bases, there was a span of 8 bases. The CDR3 totals 13 residues. The V gene's germline CDR1 is SNHLY and CDR2 FYNNEI.

The chain couples TRBV18 to TRBJ1-2; the D gene is possibly TRBD1 (6 bases). The CDR3 is 16 amino acids. Trimming cost V 3 bases and J 4 bases, with 18 bases left between them. Germline V CDR1 and CDR2: KGHSH, LQKENI. The CDR3 loop reads CASSPTPGGPIYGYTF. Here the CDR3 DNA reads TGTGCCAGCTCACCGACCCCGGGGGGGCCCATCTATGGCTACACCTTC.